The 8 T cell receptor beta chains reported below all come from one sample, sequenced in a study of T-cell reconstitution after alpha-beta-depleted transplantation in children. Researchers prepared the TCRbeta library using unique molecular identifiers, the study reports. TCRdb redid the calling of the PCR reads with MiXCR, one entry per CDR3 protein. The sample carries 350,000 to 500,000 distinct CDR3 sequences, approximately 42% recorded once. The material was PBMCs, obtained before TCRalphabeta/CD19-depleted stem cell transplant. The receptors derive from a girl aged 2-15 years with aplastic anemia, due to receive a stem cell transplant.

This chain uses TRBV7-9 with TRBJ2-1, with 8 positions matching TRBD2. Trimming cost V 1 base and J 8 bases; bases outside gene matches: 7. The CDR3 spans 15 residues. Germline lookup yields CDR1 SEHNR and CDR2 FQNEAQ (reference sequence). The CDR3 here is CASSLGSGGMDEQFF. DNA of the CDR3: TGTGCCAGCAGCTTAGGGAGCGGGGGAATGGATGAGCAGTTCTTC. The variable domain in full, with the rest retrieved from reference TRBV7-9 and TRBJ2-1, is DTGVSQNPRHKITKRGQNVTFRCDPISEHNRLYWYRQTLGQGPEFLTYFQNEAQLEKSRLLSDRFSAERPKGSFSTLEIQRTEQGDSAMYLCASSLGSGGMDEQFFGPGTRLTVL.

This clonotype was detected ten times or more. This rearrangement joins TRBV6-5 to TRBJ1-1; 7 nucleotides agree with TRBD1. J gave up 1 base and V 6 bases, and 11 bases lay outside the gene matches. Germline CDR1 reads MNHEY; CDR2 reads SVGAGI. This CDR3 has 16 residues. The CDR3 DNA reads TGTGCCAGCAGGATTAGAGGGGGCGCCGCGAACACTGAAGCTTTCTTT. This gives the protein CASRIRGGAANTEAFF.

This chain links TRBV7-8 with TRBJ2-1; D possibly corresponds to TRBD2 (5 bases). CDR3 length equals 16 residues. V lost 5 bases and J 10 bases, leaving 24 bases between the germline ends. Germline CDR1 is SGHVS and CDR2 is FQNEAQ. The CDR3 spells CASSDYRAPRDGEQFF. The CDR3 DNA follows: TGTGCCAGCAGCGACTACAGAGCCCCTCGTGATGGAGAGCAGTTCTTC.

This clonotype was seen a few times. The V call is TRBV11-2, the J call TRBJ2-2; TRBD2 matches at 10 bases. V was clipped by 5 bases and J by 9 bases; unmatched bases: 9. Germline V gene data show CDR1 as SGHAT and CDR2 as FQNNGV. This CDR3 is built from 15 residues. Here the CDR3 reads CASSPGLAVPRELFF. DNA for the CDR3: TGTGCCAGCAGCCCAGGACTAGCGGTTCCCCGGGAGCTGTTTTTT.

This rearrangement joins TRBV3-1 to TRBJ2-1; D possibly uses TRBD1 or TRBD2 (7 bases each). The CDR3 length is 17 residues. The germline CDR1 and CDR2 sequences are LGHDT and YNNKEL (reference sequence). V lost 0 bases to trimming and J lost 4 bases, with 16 bases between them. In DNA, the CDR3 is TGTGCCAGCAGCCAAGAACGCAGCGGGACAGCTTACAATGAGCAGTTCTTC. This sequence encodes CASSQERSGTAYNEQFF.

This clonotype has ten or more counts. DNA for the CDR3: TGTGCCAGCAGCGAACAGGGGAATGAGCAGTTCTTC. Its translation: CASSEQGNEQFF. V and J are TRBV7-6 and TRBJ2-1, with TRBD1 identical over 7 bases. Germline CDR1 and CDR2: SGHVS and FNYEAQ. There are 12 residues in the CDR3. Unmatched junction bases numbered 2, after V lost 5 bases and J lost 7 bases.

Only a few counts were recorded for this clonotype. The chain has TRBV20-1 and TRBJ2-7; 9 bases map to TRBD2. J was trimmed by 3 bases and V by 5 bases; bases with no gene match: 5. Germline V gives CDR1 DFQATT, CDR2 SNEGSKA (reference sequence). This CDR3 has 13 residues. The CDR3 spells CSALAGDRYEQYF. DNA of the CDR3: TGCAGTGCTTTAGCGGGAGACCGCTACGAGCAGTACTTC.

V is TRBV10-3 and J is TRBJ2-7; 16 positions agree with TRBD2. Germline CDR1 reads ENHRY; CDR2 reads SYGVKD. This CDR3 region has 19 residues. V lost 10 bases and J lost 2; bases outside the gene matches: 17. CDR3 amino acids: CATGDRMGLAGGPAYEQYF. The CDR3 DNA reads TGTGCCACCGGGGACAGGATGGGACTAGCGGGAGGGCCAGCCTACGAGCAGTACTTC.